This T cell receptor beta chain came from a study of blood T cell repertoires in COVID-19. Trimming took 7 bases from V and 6 from J, leaving 16 bases between them. There are 14 residues in the CDR3. Germline-derived CDR1 and CDR2 are SNHLY and FYNNEI. Libraries were prepared by immunoSEQ multiplex PCR; TCRdb keeps only in-frame clonotypes and omits some of them. The table has about 220,000 clones, approximately 78% seen once. This clone was observed a single time. The clonotype comes from a woman aged 65 to 85 with COVID-19, enrolled during active disease. The specimen was peripheral blood. The chain uses TRBV2 and TRBJ1-5, with a possible D match to TRBD1 (5 bases). In DNA form, the CDR3 reads TGTGCCAGCAAGGTAGGGCGGGGGATTCAGCCCCAGCATTTT. The encoded protein is CASKVGRGIQPQHF.